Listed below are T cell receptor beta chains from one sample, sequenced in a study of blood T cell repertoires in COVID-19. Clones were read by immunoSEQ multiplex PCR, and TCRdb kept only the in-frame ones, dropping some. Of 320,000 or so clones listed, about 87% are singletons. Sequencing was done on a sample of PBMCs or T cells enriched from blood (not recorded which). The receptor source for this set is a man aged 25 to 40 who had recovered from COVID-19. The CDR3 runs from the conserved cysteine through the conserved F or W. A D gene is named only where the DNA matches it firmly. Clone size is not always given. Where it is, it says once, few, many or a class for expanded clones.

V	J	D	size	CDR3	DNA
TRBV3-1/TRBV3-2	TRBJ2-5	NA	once	CASSQDRTQYF	TGTGCCAGCAGCCAAGATCGGACCCAGTACTTC
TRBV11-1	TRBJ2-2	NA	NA	CASSFRGRNTGELFF	TGTGCCAGCAGCTTTCGGGGGAGGAACACCGGGGAGCTGTTTTTT
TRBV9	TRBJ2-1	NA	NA	CASSVGPTQGHEQFF	TGTGCCAGCAGCGTAGGGCCAACACAGGGTCATGAGCAGTTCTTC
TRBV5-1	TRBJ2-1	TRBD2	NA	CASSSNSGGGYNEQFF	TGCGCCAGCAGCTCCAATAGCGGGGGGGGCTACAATGAGCAGTTCTTC
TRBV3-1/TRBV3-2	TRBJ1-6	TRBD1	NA	CASSHYPGQVNSPLHF	TGTGCCAGCAGCCATTACCCGGGACAGGTCAATTCACCCCTCCACTTT
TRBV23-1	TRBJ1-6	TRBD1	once	CASSQSGTVPNSPLHF	TGCGCCAGCAGTCAATCGGGGACAGTGCCTAATTCACCCCTCCACTTT
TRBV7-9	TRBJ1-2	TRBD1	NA	CASSLPDRGDGYTF	TGTGCCAGCAGCTTACCCGACAGGGGTGACGGCTACACCTTC
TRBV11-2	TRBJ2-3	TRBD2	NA	CASSLTRLAEGSSTDTQYF	TGTGCCAGCAGCTTAACTCGGCTAGCGGAGGGTAGTAGCACAGATACGCAGTATTTT
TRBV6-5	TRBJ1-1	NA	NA	CASSLKQSGLTEAFF	TGTGCCAGCAGTTTGAAGCAGTCGGGTTTAACTGAAGCTTTCTTT
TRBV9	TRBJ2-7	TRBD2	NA	CASSPTSGGANYEQYF	TGTGCCAGCAGCCCGACTAGCGGGGGGGCTAACTACGAGCAGTACTTC
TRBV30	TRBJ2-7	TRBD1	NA	CAWSVGTAYEQYF	TGTGCCTGGAGTGTAGGGACAGCCTACGAGCAGTACTTC
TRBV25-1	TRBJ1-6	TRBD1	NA	CATNPGDRVGSPLHF	TGTGCCACAAACCCTGGGGACAGGGTGGGGTCACCCCTCCACTTT
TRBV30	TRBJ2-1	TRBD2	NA	CAWSTQRGGKQFF	TGTGCCTGGAGTACACAGCGGGGGGGTAAGCAGTTCTTC
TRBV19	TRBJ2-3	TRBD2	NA	CASRQGGLAGMTQYF	TGTGCCAGTAGGCAAGGGGGACTAGCGGGGATGACGCAGTATTTT
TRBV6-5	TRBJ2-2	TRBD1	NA	CASSLTGGNTGELFF	TGTGCCAGCAGTTTGACAGGGGGGAACACCGGGGAGCTGTTTTTT
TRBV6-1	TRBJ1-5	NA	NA	CASSEYGGGDYYSNQPQHF	TGTGCCAGCAGTGAATATGGGGGAGGGGATTACTATAGCAATCAGCCCCAGCATTTT
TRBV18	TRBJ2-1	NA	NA	CASSPFGTSLREQFF	TGTGCCAGCTCACCATTCGGGACTTCACTGCGGGAGCAGTTCTTC
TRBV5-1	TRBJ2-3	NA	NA	CASSLSGTITDTQYF	TGCGCCAGCAGCTTATCCGGGACAATCACAGATACGCAGTATTTT
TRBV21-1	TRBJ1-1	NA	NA	CASSNSQGAPNTEAFF	TGTGCCAGCAGCAACTCACAGGGGGCGCCGAACACTGAAGCTTTCTTT
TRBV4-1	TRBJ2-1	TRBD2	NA	CASSPRTSGGTPYNEQFF	TGCGCCAGCAGCCCCCGGACTAGCGGGGGGACACCTTACAATGAGCAGTTCTTC
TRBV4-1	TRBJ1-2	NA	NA	CASSQARTGSGYTF	TGCGCCAGCAGCCAAGCCCGTACAGGGAGCGGCTACACCTTC
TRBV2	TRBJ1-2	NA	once	CASSEGAWGYTF	TGTGCCAGCAGTGAAGGGGCCTGGGGCTACACCTTC
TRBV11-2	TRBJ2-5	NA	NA	CASSLGSGGDQETQYF	TGTGCCAGCAGCCTAGGGAGCGGCGGGGACCAAGAGACCCAGTACTTC
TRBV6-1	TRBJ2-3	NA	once	CASSEPGGFTDTQYF	TGTGCCAGCAGTGAACCCGGGGGTTTCACAGATACGCAGTATTTT
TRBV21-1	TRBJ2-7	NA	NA	CASSRQGPSYEQYF	TGTGCCAGCAGCAGACAGGGACCCTCCTACGAGCAGTACTTC